This is a list of T cell receptor beta chains from one sample in a study of cytomegalovirus exposure and HLA in healthy donors. Some clones are missing from TCRdb's copy, which holds only in-frame ones; the method was immunoSEQ multiplex PCR. The sample gives around 120,000 clones, 88% of which show up once; roughly 6.3% is in the top ten. Sequenced sample: PBMCs. The origin of the receptors is a woman between 18 and 30 years old in good health and CMV-seropositive. CDR3s include the opening cysteine and the closing phenylalanine or tryptophan. D genes are given only for firm matches. Where a row states a size, it is once, few, many or the class of an expanded clone; other rows omit it.

clone_size	d_call	j_call	v_call	cdr3_length	cdr3_aa	cdr3_nt
.	.	TRBJ2-1	TRBV4-3	15	CASSQDARVRGEQFF	TGCGCCAGCAGCCAAGATGCCAGGGTACGAGGTGAGCAGTTCTTC
few	TRBD2	TRBJ2-5	TRBV9	17	CASSYRGGGRNQETQYF	TGTGCCAGCAGCTATCGGGGGGGCGGGAGGAACCAAGAGACCCAGTACTTC
.	.	TRBJ2-3	TRBV25-1	15	CASSLSGRSTDTQYF	TGTGCCAGCAGTTTATCGGGAAGAAGCACAGATACGCAGTATTTT
.	TRBD1	TRBJ1-2	TRBV4-3	13	CASSRTGNYGYTF	TGCGCCAGCAGTCGGACAGGGAACTATGGCTACACCTTC
.	TRBD2	TRBJ2-7	TRBV27	15	CASSPLAGGSYEQYF	TGTGCCAGCAGTCCACTAGCGGGGGGTTCCTACGAGCAGTACTTC
.	TRBD1	TRBJ1-2	TRBV18	14	CASSPGQGDYGYTF	TGTGCCAGCTCACCGGGACAGGGAGACTATGGCTACACCTTC
.	TRBD2	TRBJ2-1	TRBV5-1	15	CASSPSGLEIDEQFF	TGCGCCAGCAGCCCCTCGGGACTAGAGATCGATGAGCAGTTCTTC
.	TRBD2	TRBJ2-3	TRBV7-9	15	CASSLSGMSTDTQYF	TGTGCCAGCAGCCTTAGCGGGATGTCAACAGATACGCAGTATTTT
.	TRBD1	TRBJ2-3	TRBV11-1	15	CASSPRTGTTDTQYF	TGTGCCAGCAGCCCTCGGACAGGAACCACAGATACGCAGTATTTT
.	TRBD2	TRBJ2-7	TRBV9	15	CASSVGGGGTYEQYF	TGTGCCAGCAGCGTAGGTGGCGGGGGTACCTACGAGCAGTACTTC
.	.	TRBJ2-5	TRBV5-1	15	CASSYQSRAEETQYF	TGCGCCAGCAGCTACCAAAGCAGGGCTGAGGAGACCCAGTACTTC
once	.	TRBJ2-7	TRBV5-1	14	CASSLGGGSYEQYF	TGCGCCAGCAGCTTGGGAGGGGGCTCCTACGAGCAGTACTTC
.	TRBD1	TRBJ1-1	TRBV6-5	16	CASSYTFTGGNTEAFF	TGTGCCAGCAGTTACACCTTTACAGGGGGAAACACTGAAGCTTTCTTT
.	.	TRBJ2-3	TRBV27	15	CASSPREGSTDTQYF	TGTGCCAGCAGTCCCCGAGAGGGTAGCACAGATACGCAGTATTTT
.	TRBD2	TRBJ2-3	TRBV18	16	CASSPKGPSGQDTQYF	TGTGCCAGCTCACCAAAGGGCCCTAGCGGACAAGATACGCAGTATTTT
.	.	TRBJ2-7	TRBV11-2	15	CASSLGRRSSYEQYF	TGTGCCAGCAGCTTAGGGCGCCGGAGCTCCTACGAGCAGTACTTC
.	.	TRBJ2-7	TRBV7-2	14	CASSLVRGSYEQYF	TGTGCCAGCAGCTTAGTAAGGGGATCCTACGAGCAGTACTTC
.	.	TRBJ1-2	TRBV4-2	15	CASSQDYGGSYGYTF	TGTGCCAGCAGCCAAGATTATGGCGGCTCCTATGGCTACACCTTC
.	.	TRBJ1-6	TRBV18	13	CASSPGLDSPLHF	TGTGCCAGCTCCCCGGGTTTAGATTCACCCCTCCACTTT
.	TRBD2	TRBJ2-7	TRBV2	17	CASSERTSGELPYEQYF	TGTGCCAGCAGTGAACGGACTAGCGGGGAGCTCCCCTACGAGCAGTACTTC
.	TRBD2	TRBJ2-7	TRBV4-1	16	CASSQELAGGLYEQYF	TGCGCCAGCAGCCAAGAGCTAGCGGGGGGCCTCTACGAGCAGTACTTC
.	.	TRBJ1-2	TRBV14	12	CASSQVQGVYTF	TGTGCCAGCAGCCAGGTACAGGGAGTCTACACCTTC
.	.	TRBJ2-3	TRBV9	16	CASSVGWTTLTDTQYF	TGTGCCAGCAGCGTAGGGTGGACTACTCTAACAGATACGCAGTATTTT
.	.	TRBJ1-2	TRBV18	12	CASSPGGRGYTF	TGTGCCAGCTCACCAGGGGGCCGAGGCTACACCTTC
.	TRBD1	TRBJ1-6	TRBV30	17	CAWSVAGGRTRHSPLHF	TGTGCCTGGAGTGTAGCAGGGGGTCGGACTCGCCATTCACCCCTCCACTTT
.	TRBD2	TRBJ2-3	TRBV4-1	18	CASSRRLAGAQPTDTQYF	TGCGCCAGCAGCCGTAGACTAGCGGGGGCTCAACCCACAGATACGCAGTATTTT
.	.	TRBJ2-7	TRBV6-1	12	CASSDQGYEQYF	TGTGCCAGCAGTGACCAGGGGTACGAGCAGTACTTC
once	TRBD1	TRBJ1-4	TRBV4-3	15	CASSQGTGSREKLFF	TGCGCCAGCAGCCAGGGGACAGGGAGTCGTGAAAAACTGTTTTTT
.	TRBD1	TRBJ1-5	TRBV6-1	18	CASSEVQGQFYSNQPQHF	TGTGCCAGCAGTGAAGTACAGGGACAGTTCTATAGCAATCAGCCCCAGCATTTT
.	.	TRBJ2-3	TRBV5-8	14	CASSHGHLTDTQYF	TGTGCCAGCAGCCACGGACATCTCACAGATACGCAGTATTTT
.	.	TRBJ2-2	TRBV5-4	15	CASSQGTAMAGELFF	TGTGCCAGCAGCCAAGGGACTGCGATGGCCGGGGAGCTGTTTTTT
.	.	TRBJ2-7	TRBV4-2	13	CASSQDGSYEQYF	TGTGCCAGCAGCCAGGACGGGAGCTACGAGCAGTACTTC
.	.	TRBJ1-4	TRBV10-2	13	CASRGQIREKLFF	TGCGCCAGCAGAGGACAGATTCGGGAAAAACTGTTTTTT
.	.	TRBJ1-1	TRBV5-1	15	CASRMAGNVQTEAFF	TGCGCCAGCAGAATGGCAGGGAATGTACAGACTGAAGCTTTCTTT
.	.	TRBJ1-2	TRBV7-8	15	CASSPDRWSVWGYTF	TGTGCCAGCAGTCCCGACAGGTGGTCGGTGTGGGGCTACACCTTC
.	.	TRBJ1-3	TRBV5-6	16	CASSGGQFSSGNTIYF	TGTGCCAGCAGCGGTGGACAGTTTTCCTCTGGAAACACCATATATTTT
few	.	TRBJ2-5	TRBV10-1	15	CASSEGRSSGETQYF	TGCGCCAGCAGTGAGGGTAGAAGTTCCGGGGAGACCCAGTACTTC
.	.	TRBJ1-2	TRBV6-5	14	CASREQGSSYGYTF	TGTGCCAGCAGGGAACAGGGTTCTTCCTATGGCTACACCTTC
.	.	TRBJ2-7	TRBV28	17	CASSSLITGGGFYEQYF	TGTGCCAGCAGTTCCCTAATAACAGGTGGAGGGTTCTACGAGCAGTACTTC
.	.	TRBJ1-6	TRBV2	15	CASVETGLNISPLHF	TGTGCCAGCGTTGAGACAGGCCTCAACATTTCACCCCTCCACTTT
.	.	TRBJ2-1	TRBV19	18	CASSPGTTDVGYYNEQFF	TGTGCCAGTAGTCCAGGGACAACGGACGTGGGGTATTACAATGAGCAGTTCTTC
.	TRBD1	TRBJ1-2	TRBV9	15	CASSGTGTGVKGYTF	TGTGCCAGCAGCGGGACCGGGACAGGGGTCAAGGGCTACACCTTC
.	.	TRBJ1-1	TRBV14	12	CASSLTGIEAFF	TGTGCCAGCAGCCTAACAGGCATTGAAGCTTTCTTT
.	.	TRBJ2-7	TRBV15	12	CATSRAQYEQYF	TGTGCCACCAGCAGAGCCCAGTACGAGCAGTACTTC
once	.	TRBJ1-1	TRBV4-3	15	CASSQGGSENTEAFF	TGCGCCAGCAGCCAAGGGGGCAGTGAGAACACTGAAGCTTTCTTT
.	TRBD2	TRBJ2-7	TRBV5-5	14	CASSSRGDSYEQYF	TGTGCCAGCAGCTCCCGGGGGGACTCCTACGAGCAGTACTTC
.	.	TRBJ2-1	TRBV18	17	CASSRVRTESSYNEQFF	TGTGCCAGCTCACGCGTCCGGACAGAGAGCTCCTACAATGAGCAGTTCTTC
.	TRBD1	TRBJ2-6	TRBV6-1	15	CASRQGGSGANVLTF	TGTGCCAGCAGACAGGGGGGCTCTGGGGCCAACGTCCTGACTTTC
.	.	TRBJ1-1	TRBV4-3	15	CASSQSPKGAVEAFF	TGCGCCAGCAGCCAAAGCCCTAAAGGAGCAGTTGAAGCTTTCTTT
.	.	TRBJ2-1	TRBV20-1	11	CSARLYNEQFF	TGCAGTGCCCGTCTCTACAATGAGCAGTTCTTC
.	.	TRBJ2-2	TRBV27	16	CASSLGGGEYTGELFF	TGTGCCAGCAGTTTAGGTGGGGGCGAGTATACCGGGGAGCTGTTTTTT
once	TRBD1	TRBJ1-4	TRBV15	15	CASKDRGDGGEKLFF	TGTGCCTCCAAGGACAGGGGCGATGGTGGTGAAAAACTGTTTTTT